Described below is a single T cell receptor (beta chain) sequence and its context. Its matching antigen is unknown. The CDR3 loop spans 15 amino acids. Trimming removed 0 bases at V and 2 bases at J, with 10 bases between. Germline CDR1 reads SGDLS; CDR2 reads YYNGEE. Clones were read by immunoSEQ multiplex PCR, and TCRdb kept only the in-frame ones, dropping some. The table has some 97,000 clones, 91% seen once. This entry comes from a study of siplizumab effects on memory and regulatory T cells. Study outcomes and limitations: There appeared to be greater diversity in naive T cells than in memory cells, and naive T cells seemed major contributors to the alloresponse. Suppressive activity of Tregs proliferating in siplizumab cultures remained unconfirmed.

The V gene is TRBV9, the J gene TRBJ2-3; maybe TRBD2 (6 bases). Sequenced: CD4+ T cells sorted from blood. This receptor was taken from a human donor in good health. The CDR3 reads CASSVGVAATDTQYF. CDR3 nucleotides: TGTGCCAGCAGCGTAGGGGTAGCGGCCACAGATACGCAGTATTTT.